By share, the clone carrying this T cell receptor beta chain ranks as medium-sized (0.01 to 0.1%). Its antigen is still unknown. Tregs were sorted as CD4+CD25+CD127-/low cells. Study results and limitations: Tumor memory CD4+ T cell TCR gene usage was found to cluster with blood and lymph node memory CD4+ cells and with lymph node naive CD4+ cells. Tumor Treg TCRs overlapped most with tumor naive CD4+ cells.

This CDR3 has 13 amino acids. Germline V gene lookup returns CDR1 MGHDK and CDR2 SYGVNS. Between the trimmed V and J ends, which lost 1 base and 7 bases, there was a span of 8 bases. After constant-region reverse-primer amplification, full-length variable regions underwent semi-nested PCR with Nested Universal Primer A. TCRdb re-analysed the 5' RACE reads in MiXCR, keeping a single row per CDR3 protein. The sample lists 35,000 to 50,000 distinct CDR3 sequences; about a fifth were seen once. The sequencing sample was made of Tregs sorted from a lymph node. V and J are TRBV25-1 and TRBJ1-5; D gene uncertain. This TCR was recovered from a female donor with breast cancer. The CDR3 nucleotides are TGTGCCAGCAGTGAATCAGGAGAACAGCCCCAGCATTTT. Protein sequence: CASSESGEQPQHF.